This is a list of T cell receptor beta chains from one sample in a study of PD-1 blockade in classical Hodgkin lymphoma. Produced via immunoSEQ multiplex PCR; TCRdb's table is partial and in-frame only. This sample has roughly 50,000 clones; approximately 81% occur once, and the top ten carry 16%. The starting material was peripheral blood mononuclear cells (PBMCs), obtained at baseline. The source is a human donor with classical Hodgkin lymphoma. Both conserved end residues are part of each CDR3. A D gene is named only where the DNA matches it firmly. Size is stated for part of the rows, as once, few or many counts, or as a class when the clone is expanded.

j_call | v_call | d_call | clone_size | cdr3_nt | cdr3_aa
TRBJ1-5 | TRBV18 | - | - | TGTGCCAGCTCGCACCTTAGGGGCGCGGATCAGCCCCAGCATTTT | CASSHLRGADQPQHF
TRBJ1-4 | TRBV18 | - | - | TGTGCCAGCTCTGCTTCCTCGGTGGGGGAAAAACTGTTTTTT | CASSASSVGEKLFF
TRBJ2-7 | TRBV7-2 | TRBD2 | - | TGTGCCAGCACTCAGTCGGGCGGGAGCTCCTACGAGCAGTACTTC | CASTQSGGSSYEQYF
TRBJ2-3 | TRBV27 | - | few | TGTGCCCCCGAACGCACAGGGTACACAGATACGCAGTATTTT | CAPERTGYTDTQYF
TRBJ1-5 | TRBV27 | - | - | TGTGCCAGCAGCCCCCGCCTTAGCAATCAGCCCCAGCATTTT | CASSPRLSNQPQHF
TRBJ2-1 | TRBV29-1 | TRBD2 | - | TGCAGCGTTCTTCCTAGCGGAGATGAGCAGTTCTTC | CSVLPSGDEQFF
TRBJ2-2 | TRBV27 | - | once | TGTGCCAGCAGTTGGGCAGGCCTGAACACCGGGGAGCTGTTTTTT | CASSWAGLNTGELFF
TRBJ2-3 | TRBV18 | TRBD1 | once | TGTGCCAGCTCCCCCCAGGGGGAAACAGATACGCAGTATTTT | CASSPQGETDTQYF
TRBJ2-7 | TRBV6-6 | - | - | TGTGCCAGCCGTCGCGGGCCTTACTACGAGCAGTACTTC | CASRRGPYYEQYF
TRBJ1-5 | TRBV10-3 | - | - | TGTGCCATCAGTGAGTCGATTCTGGGGGGCAACAATCAGCCCCAGCATTTT | CAISESILGGNNQPQHF
TRBJ1-1 | TRBV5-1 | - | few | TGCGCCAGCAGCGAGACAGCGGGCACTGAAGCTTTCTTT | CASSETAGTEAFF
TRBJ2-3 | TRBV18 | TRBD2 | - | TGTGCCAGCTCTCCCGGACTAGCGGGACCAGATACGCAGTATTTT | CASSPGLAGPDTQYF
TRBJ1-1 | TRBV7-9 | - | - | TGTGCCAGCAGCCTAACAGACCGGGACACTGAAGCTTTCTTT | CASSLTDRDTEAFF
TRBJ2-7 | TRBV11-3 | - | - | TGTGCCAGCAGCTTAGTTGGGAGATTCTACGAGCAGTACTTC | CASSLVGRFYEQYF
TRBJ1-2 | TRBV25-1 | TRBD1 | - | TGTGCCAGCAGTCCCGCGTCCGGACAGGATTGGTTCTATGGCTACACCTTC | CASSPASGQDWFYGYTF
TRBJ2-5 | TRBV9 | - | - | TGTGCCAGCAGCGTAGGTCAGCAAGAGACCCAGTACTTC | CASSVGQQETQYF
TRBJ1-3 | TRBV18 | - | - | TGTGCCAGCTCACTAGTAACCTCTGGAAACACCATATATTTT | CASSLVTSGNTIYF
TRBJ1-3 | TRBV11-3 | - | - | TGTGCCAGCAGCTTAGGGTTTGGAAACACCATATATTTT | CASSLGFGNTIYF
TRBJ2-5 | TRBV25-1 | - | - | TGTGCCAGCCAGGGACCCTCCGCGGAGACCCAGTACTTC | CASQGPSAETQYF
TRBJ1-1 | TRBV10-3 | - | - | TGTGCCATCAGTTCTGGGTCTGGACCGCATTGGTCTGAAGCTTTCTTT | CAISSGSGPHWSEAFF
TRBJ2-1 | TRBV6-4 | - | - | TGTGCCAGCAGTGACCCCACTTACTCTTCTTACAATGAGCAGTTCTTC | CASSDPTYSSYNEQFF
TRBJ1-1 | TRBV19 | - | - | TGTGCCAGTAGTGCCCCTCCGGGTAGGGTGAACACTGAAGCTTTCTTT | CASSAPPGRVNTEAFF
TRBJ2-3 | TRBV18 | - | - | TGTGCCAGCTCACCCCAGACAGATACGCAGTATTTT | CASSPQTDTQYF
TRBJ2-3 | TRBV4-2 | TRBD1 | - | TGTGCCAGCAGCCACCCATCCCCGGACAGGGGGGATGGGGGTACGCAGTATTTT | CASSHPSPDRGDGGTQYF
TRBJ2-1 | TRBV9 | - | once | TGTGCCAGCAGCGCCCAGGCATCGAGCTCCTACAATGAGCAGTTCTTC | CASSAQASSSYNEQFF
TRBJ1-5 | TRBV15 | TRBD1 | medium-sized | TGTGCCACCAGCGGGACAGGGTCGAGGCAGCCCCAGCATTTT | CATSGTGSRQPQHF
TRBJ2-1 | TRBV29-1 | TRBD2 | - | TGCAGCGTTGAAGTCCCAGGACTAGCGGGGTACAATGAGCAGTTCTTC | CSVEVPGLAGYNEQFF
TRBJ2-7 | TRBV7-2 | TRBD1 | medium-sized | TGTGCCAGCAGCCCCTGGACAGGGGAGCGCTCCTACGAGCAGTACTTC | CASSPWTGERSYEQYF
TRBJ2-3 | TRBV4-3 | TRBD2 | - | TGCGCCAGCAGCCAAGATCTCGCGACTAGCGGCACAGATACGCAGTATTTT | CASSQDLATSGTDTQYF
TRBJ1-1 | TRBV7-2 | - | - | TGTGCCAGCAGCCGGGGACCGGGCCAGCAAGCTTTCTTT | CASSRGPGQQAFF
TRBJ2-2 | TRBV27 | - | - | TGTGCCAGCCGGGCTGGGGGCACCGGGGAGCTGTTTTTT | CASRAGGTGELFF
TRBJ2-5 | TRBV5-5 | - | once | TGTGCCAGCAGCTTGGGTAATGGGAACAGGGAGACCCAGTACTTC | CASSLGNGNRETQYF
TRBJ2-3 | TRBV7-9 | - | - | TGTGCCAGCAGCTTCTCGACAACGATCACAGATACGCAGTATTTT | CASSFSTTITDTQYF
TRBJ1-1 | TRBV4-3 | - | few | TGCGCCAGCAGCCAAGATAGGTCTTTTGAAGCTTTCTTT | CASSQDRSFEAFF
TRBJ1-1 | TRBV9 | - | - | TGTGCCAGCACATGGGGGTTGGACACTGAAGCTTTCTTT | CASTWGLDTEAFF
TRBJ1-4 | TRBV4-2 | - | - | TGTGCCAGCAGCCAAGATGGATCCTTTGAAAAACTGTTTTTT | CASSQDGSFEKLFF
TRBJ2-1 | TRBV19 | TRBD1 | - | TGTGCCAGTAGTCCTTGGGGGGGACAGGGAACCAATGAGCAGTTCTTC | CASSPWGGQGTNEQFF
TRBJ1-1 | TRBV11-3 | - | - | TGTGCCAGCAGCTTAGTAGGCAGGCGGACTGAAGCTTTCTTT | CASSLVGRRTEAFF
TRBJ1-5 | TRBV6-1 | - | - | TGTGCCAGCAGACTCCAGGGGTCGGGCAATCAGCCCCAGCATTTT | CASRLQGSGNQPQHF
TRBJ2-5 | TRBV4-1 | - | - | TGCGCCAGCAGCCAAGACCCCACTAGCGAGACCCAGTACTTC | CASSQDPTSETQYF
TRBJ2-1 | TRBV2 | TRBD1 | once | TGTGCCAGCAGCCCGGTTGGACAGGGGTCCTACAATGAGCAGTTCTTC | CASSPVGQGSYNEQFF
TRBJ1-1 | TRBV6-5 | - | - | TGTGCCAGCACCCCGTCTGGGTCACTGAACACTGAAGCTTTCTTT | CASTPSGSLNTEAFF
TRBJ1-1 | TRBV6-5 | - | - | TGTGCCAGCAGTTTTGATAGGTACTCGAACACTGAAGCTTTCTTT | CASSFDRYSNTEAFF
TRBJ2-7 | TRBV30 | - | - | TGTGCCTGGAGTATCCAGGGGGGCTCCGGTCAATACTTC | CAWSIQGGSGQYF
TRBJ2-3 | TRBV27 | TRBD2 | - | TGTGCCAGCGCCTACCGGACTAGCTCCGATACGCAGTATTTT | CASAYRTSSDTQYF
TRBJ2-6 | TRBV30 | TRBD1 | - | TGTGCCGGGACCGGGACAGGGGGCTTTGGGGCCAACGTCCTGACTTTC | CAGTGTGGFGANVLTF
TRBJ2-1 | TRBV2 | - | - | TGTGCCAGCAGCCTAGGACTATACAATGAGCAGTTCTTC | CASSLGLYNEQFF
TRBJ2-1 | TRBV19 | - | few | TGTGCCAGTAGTATATCTGGAGGGGTTGACAATGAGCAGTTCTTC | CASSISGGVDNEQFF
TRBJ1-5 | TRBV6-6 | - | - | TGTGCCAGCAGTGAGGGGCTGGGCGCCAATCAGCCCCAGCATTTT | CASSEGLGANQPQHF
TRBJ1-2 | TRBV10-2 | - | once | TGCGCCAGCAGTGAAACGCAGCGGCTCTATGGCTACACCTTC | CASSETQRLYGYTF
TRBJ1-4 | TRBV4-2 | - | - | TGTGCCAGCAGCCAAGGGGGGCAAGACGGTGAAAAACTGTTTTTT | CASSQGGQDGEKLFF
TRBJ1-2 | TRBV4-1 | TRBD1 | once | TGCGCCAGCAGCCAAGAATCGGGGACAGTACACTTCGTCTATGGCTACACCTTC | CASSQESGTVHFVYGYTF
TRBJ2-2 | TRBV5-1 | - | - | TGCGCCAGCAGCTTGGGGAGCACCGGGGAGCTGTTTTTT | CASSLGSTGELFF
TRBJ2-5 | TRBV7-2 | - | - | TGTGCCAGCCGCAGTTCGGCGGGAACCCTCCAAGAGACCCAGTACTTC | CASRSSAGTLQETQYF
TRBJ1-5 | TRBV5-6 | TRBD1 | - | TGTGCCAGCAGCTTGTTTGACAGGGGGAGCAATCAGCCCCAGCATTTT | CASSLFDRGSNQPQHF
TRBJ2-7 | TRBV15 | TRBD2 | - | TGTGCCACCAGCAGAGACAGCGGGAGACCTTGGGAGCAGTACTTC | CATSRDSGRPWEQYF
TRBJ1-1 | TRBV15 | - | many | TGTGCCACCAGCAGAGATGACAGCTACACTGAAGCTTTCTTT | CATSRDDSYTEAFF
TRBJ2-1 | TRBV11-3 | TRBD2 | once | TGTGCCAGCAGCCCCCGAAATAGCGGGAGAAATGAGCAGTTCTTC | CASSPRNSGRNEQFF
TRBJ1-2 | TRBV21-1 | - | - | TGTGCCAGCAGCTCTCACCGGGACAGGGGGCGCAAATTCTATGGCTACACCTTC | CASSSHRDRGRKFYGYTF